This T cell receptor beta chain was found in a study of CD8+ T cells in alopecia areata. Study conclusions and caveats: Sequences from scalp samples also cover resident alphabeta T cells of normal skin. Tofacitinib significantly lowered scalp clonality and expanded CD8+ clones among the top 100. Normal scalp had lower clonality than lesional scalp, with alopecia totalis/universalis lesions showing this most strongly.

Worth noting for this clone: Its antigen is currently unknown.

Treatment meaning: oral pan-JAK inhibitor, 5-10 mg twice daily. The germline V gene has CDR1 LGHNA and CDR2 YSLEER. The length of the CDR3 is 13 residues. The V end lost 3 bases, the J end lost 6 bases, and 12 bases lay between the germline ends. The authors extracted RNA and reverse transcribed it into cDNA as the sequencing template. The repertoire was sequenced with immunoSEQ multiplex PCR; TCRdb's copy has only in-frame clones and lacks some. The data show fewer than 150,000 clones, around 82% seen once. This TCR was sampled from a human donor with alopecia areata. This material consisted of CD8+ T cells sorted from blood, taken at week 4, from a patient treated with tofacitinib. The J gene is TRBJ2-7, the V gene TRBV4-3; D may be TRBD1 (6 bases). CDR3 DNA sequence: TGCGCCAGCAGCCAGGATACAGGGTCCGAGCAGTACTTC. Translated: CASSQDTGSEQYF.